Following are 21 T cell receptor beta chains from one sample sequenced in a study of T-cell memory formation after mild COVID-19. TCRdb called the 5' RACE reads again in MiXCR, with one record for every CDR3 protein. The sample lists hundreds of thousands of distinct CDR3 sequences, 25% to 30% occurring once. The sequencing sample was made of PBMCs or a T cell subset sorted from them (not recorded which). The receptors derive from an adult woman who had mild COVID-19 (a few samples of this study predate the infection). Cell type and time point are not known.

The CDR3 sequence is CASSSSDLRNTGELFF. The CDR3 DNA follows: TGTGCCAGCAGCTCTAGTGACCTTAGGAACACCGGGGAGCTGTTTTTT. This chain connects TRBV5-4 to TRBJ2-2; D not certain. The CDR3 covers 16 residues. Germline CDR1 SGHNT, CDR2 YYREEE (reference sequence). V lost 3 bases and J lost 1, with 13 bases in between. The entire variable domain, with the rest obtained from reference TRBV5-4 and TRBJ2-2, is as follows: ETGVTQSPTHLIKTRGQQVTLRCSSQSGHNTVSWYQQALGQGPQFIFQYYREEENGRGNFPPRFSGLQFPNYSSELNVNALELDDSALYLCASSSSDLRNTGELFFGEGSRLTVL.

The sample holds a few counts of this clonotype. The chain carries TRBV12-5 and TRBJ2-1; D gene uncertain. The CDR3 consists of 11 residues. Germline V CDR1 and CDR2: LGHNT, FRNRAP. The V and J ends lost 6 bases and 4 bases respectively, with 4 bases between them. CDR3 loop: CASGLYNEQFF. The CDR3 DNA is TGTGCTAGTGGCTTGTACAATGAGCAGTTCTTC.

This clonotype was recorded at least ten times. The chain carries TRBV18 and TRBJ2-7; no reliable D call. The CDR3 runs to 12 residues. The ends were cut back, 8 bases at V and 0 bases at J, with 8 bases in the middle. CDR1 is KGHSH, CDR2 LQKENI, per germline. DNA for the CDR3: TGTGCCAGCAGCCCTAGCTCCTACGAGCAGTACTTC. Residues: CASSPSSYEQYF.

The genes are TRBV27 and TRBJ2-7, with a tentative D call TRBD2 (5 bases). Trimming took off 8 bases at V and 0 bases at J, with 14 bases between the two ends. Germline CDR1 and CDR2: MNHEY and SMNVEV (reference sequence). The CDR3 is 14 amino acids. The CDR3 sequence is CASRHAGGSYEQYF. CDR3 nucleotide sequence: TGTGCCAGCCGCCATGCGGGCGGCTCCTACGAGCAGTACTTC.

V usage is TRBV12-3 or TRBV12-4 and J usage is TRBJ2-1, with 8 bases that match TRBD1. V gave up 6 bases and J gave up 7 bases; unmatched junction bases: 11. The length of the CDR3 is 15 residues. The CDR3 region has the DNA TGTGCCAGCAGCACACCTGGACAGGGAAGGAATGAGCAGTTCTTC. Translation gives CASSTPGQGRNEQFF.

The CDR3: CASSLTSGGSGEQFF. DNA for the CDR3: TGTGCCAGCAGTTTAACTAGCGGGGGGTCTGGTGAGCAGTTCTTC. The chain links TRBV12-3 or TRBV12-4 to TRBJ2-1; the match to TRBD2 covers 12 bases. V shed 2 bases and J 9 bases; nucleotides not matched to a gene: 5. The CDR3 has 15 residues.

This chain links TRBV29-1 with TRBJ1-1, with TRBD1 matching over 9 bases. V dropped 1 base and J dropped 6; count of bases not matched to a gene: 9. Germline CDR1 SQVTM, CDR2 ANQGSEA. This CDR3 is 15 amino acids long. In DNA form, the CDR3 reads TGCAGCGTTGAAGGGGGACAGGGTAACTTCCCTGAAGCTTTCTTT. It translates to CSVEGGQGNFPEAFF.

This clonotype has only a few counts. The chain employs TRBV5-1 and TRBJ2-1; 9 positions match TRBD2. In germline, CDR1 is SGHRS, CDR2 YFSETQ. The CDR3 is 14 residues long. Trimming removed 5 bases from V and 4 bases from J; junction bases left unmatched: 4. The CDR3 DNA reads TGCGCCAGCAGGGCGGGGGGGCCGTACAATGAGCAGTTCTTC. Its translation is CASRAGGPYNEQFF.

This clonotype was seen only a few times. The chain links TRBV10-3 to TRBJ1-1; 8 bases fit TRBD1. Germline CDR1 reads ENHRY; CDR2 reads SYGVKD. Trimming removed 2 bases from V and 5 bases from J; junction bases left unmatched: 7. The CDR3 extends over 15 amino acids. CDR3 loop: CAISEGGQAGTEAFF. DNA of the CDR3: TGTGCCATCAGTGAGGGGGGACAGGCCGGAACTGAAGCTTTCTTT.

This clonotype was seen a few times. The CDR3 sequence: CASSSGGRGPQETQYF. The CDR3, as DNA: TGCGCCAGCAGCTCTGGCGGTAGGGGGCCCCAAGAGACCCAGTACTTC. The chain links TRBV5-1 to TRBJ2-5; TRBD1 aligns across 7 bases. CDR1 is SGHRS and CDR2 is YFSETQ in the germline V gene. V trimming: 3 bases; J trimming: 1 base; junction bases outside the gene matches: 9. The length of the CDR3 is 16 residues.

Only a few counts were recorded for this clonotype. The chain uses TRBV6-5 and TRBJ2-3; TRBD2 matches 7 bases. The CDR3 spans 14 residues. Germline V gives CDR1 MNHEY, CDR2 SVGAGI. With V trimmed by 7 bases and J by 5 bases, 9 bases remained unmatched. CDR3 amino acids: CASNVAGAGDTQYF. The DNA for the CDR3 is TGTGCCAGCAACGTGGCGGGAGCTGGAGATACGCAGTATTTT.

The chain links TRBV12-3 or TRBV12-4 to TRBJ1-2; 9 nucleotides match TRBD1. CDR3 length: 16 residues. The ends lost 6 bases at V and 4 bases at J; junction bases unmatched: 12. For the CDR3, the DNA is TGTGCCAGCAGCCCCTCCTGGACAGGGGTCTTCTATGGCTACACCTTC. It translates to CASSPSWTGVFYGYTF.

This sequence joins TRBV12-3 or TRBV12-4 and TRBJ2-7, with 9 bases that match TRBD1. Trimming took 4 bases from V and 5 from J; bases not matched to a gene: 6. This CDR3 has 14 amino acids. The CDR3 DNA reads TGTGCCAGCAGTTACGGGACAGGGATCAACGAGCAGTACTTC. Translation: CASSYGTGINEQYF.

The chain recombines TRBV2 with TRBJ2-6; tentatively, D is TRBD1 (5 bases). Trimming removed 1 base from V and 1 base from J, with 5 bases in between. This CDR3 comprises 15 residues. Germline assignment: CDR1 SNHLY and CDR2 FYNNEI. The CDR3 bases are TGTGCCAGCAGTGAAGAGGGGTCTGGGGCCAACGTCCTGACTTTC. This gives the protein CASSEEGSGANVLTF.

The V call is TRBV19, the J call TRBJ2-3, with D possibly called TRBD1 or TRBD2 (5 bases each). CDR1 LNHDA and CDR2 SQIVND come from the germline V gene (reference sequence). This CDR3 has 15 amino acids. V lost 1 base to trimming and J lost 4 bases, with 12 bases between them. CDR3 region: CASSIAGAGADTQYF. In nucleotides, the CDR3 is TGTGCCAGTAGTATAGCCGGGGCTGGAGCAGATACGCAGTATTTT.

This clonotype showed up just a few times. J is TRBJ2-1 and V is TRBV2; the D is unclear. The germline CDR1 and CDR2 sequences are SNHLY and FYNNEI. Trimming cost V 3 bases and J 9 bases, with 9 bases left between them. The CDR3 spans 12 residues. As DNA, the CDR3 is TGTGCCAGCAGTGATGTCTCGCGTGAGCAGTTCTTC. It specifies CASSDVSREQFF.

This clonotype was counted only a few times. This rearrangement joins TRBV20-1 to TRBJ1-4, with D possibly matching TRBD1 (5 bases). Trimming removed 3 bases from V and 2 bases from J, with 13 bases in between. The CDR3 extends over 15 amino acids. In germline, CDR1 is DFQATT, CDR2 SNEGSKA (reference sequence). The chain's CDR3 is CSARDSEGTNEKLFF. The CDR3, as DNA: TGCAGTGCTAGGGACTCAGAGGGGACTAATGAAAAACTGTTTTTT.

This clonotype was counted only a few times. The chain is built from TRBV27 and TRBJ2-7, with D uncertain. Trimming removed 5 bases from V and 2 bases from J, with 16 bases in between. This CDR3 is built from 15 residues. CDR1 is MNHEY, CDR2 SMNVEV, per germline (reference sequence). DNA for the CDR3: TGTGCCAGCAGTACCGGGTGGGGTAGTGCCTACGAGCAGTACTTC. Translation: CASSTGWGSAYEQYF.

This rearrangement joins TRBV15 to TRBJ2-7; D is uncertain. The CDR3 is 13 amino acids. The V and J ends lost 0 bases and 8 bases respectively, with 11 bases between them. Germline V gene sequence: CDR1 LNHNV, CDR2 YYDKDF (reference sequence). Written as DNA, the CDR3 is TGTGCCACCAGCAGAGATGTTGGGTATCAGCAGTACTTC. It codes for CATSRDVGYQQYF.

The CDR3 spells CASHRGGGAYEQYF. CDR3 bases: TGTGCCAGCCACAGGGGGGGAGGTGCCTACGAGCAGTACTTC. The chain joins TRBV7-2 to TRBJ2-7, with a possible D match to TRBD1 (8 bases). Germline CDR1 reads SGHTA; CDR2 reads FQGNSA. The CDR3 is made up of 14 amino acids. The V end was cut by 8 bases, the J end by 2 bases, with 16 bases between.

This chain links TRBV20-1 with TRBJ2-5, with a tentative D call TRBD2 (5 bases). Per the germline V gene, CDR1 is DFQATT and CDR2 is SNEGSKA (reference sequence). V lost 3 bases and J 5 bases, leaving 10 bases between the germline ends. The CDR3 spans 12 residues. This chain's CDR3 is CSASNRRETQYF. CDR3 in DNA: TGCAGTGCTAGTAACCGGAGGGAGACCCAGTACTTC.